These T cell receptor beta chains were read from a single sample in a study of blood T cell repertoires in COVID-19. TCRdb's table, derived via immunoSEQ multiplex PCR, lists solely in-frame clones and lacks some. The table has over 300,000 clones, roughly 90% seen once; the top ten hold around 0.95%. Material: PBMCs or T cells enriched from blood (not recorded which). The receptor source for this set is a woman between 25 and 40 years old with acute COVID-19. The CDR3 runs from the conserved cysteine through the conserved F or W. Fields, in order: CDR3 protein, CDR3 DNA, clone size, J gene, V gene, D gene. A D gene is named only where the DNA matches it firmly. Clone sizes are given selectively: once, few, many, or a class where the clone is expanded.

CDR3 protein: CSAGGTTYEQYF
CDR3 DNA: TGCAGCGCCGGGGGGACTACCTACGAGCAGTACTTC
clone size: NA
J gene: TRBJ2-7
V gene: TRBV29-1
D gene: TRBD2

CDR3 protein: CASSLDLGAQFF
CDR3 DNA: TGTGCCAGCAGCTTGGATCTGGGAGCGCAGTTCTTC
clone size: NA
J gene: TRBJ2-1
V gene: TRBV7-9
D gene: NA

CDR3 protein: CASSYRVAGAITGELFF
CDR3 DNA: TGTGCCAGCAGTTACAGGGTAGCGGGGGCGATCACCGGGGAGCTGTTTTTT
clone size: NA
J gene: TRBJ2-2
V gene: TRBV6-2/TRBV6-3
D gene: TRBD2

CDR3 protein: CASRDSGGSYEQYF
CDR3 DNA: TGTGCCAGCAGGGACAGCGGGGGGTCCTACGAGCAGTACTTC
clone size: NA
J gene: TRBJ2-7
V gene: TRBV7-2
D gene: TRBD2

CDR3 protein: CASSPAGTGVSPLHF
CDR3 DNA: TGTGCCAGCAGCCCCGCCGGGACAGGGGTTTCACCCCTCCACTTT
clone size: NA
J gene: TRBJ1-6
V gene: TRBV9
D gene: TRBD1

CDR3 protein: CASSEAFDRVKAYEQYF
CDR3 DNA: TGTGCCAGCAGTGAAGCCTTTGACAGGGTGAAGGCTTACGAGCAGTACTTC
clone size: NA
J gene: TRBJ2-7
V gene: TRBV6-1
D gene: TRBD1

CDR3 protein: CASSLRAGRTDTQYF
CDR3 DNA: TGCGCCAGCAGCTTGAGAGCAGGGCGCACAGATACGCAGTATTTT
clone size: NA
J gene: TRBJ2-3
V gene: TRBV5-1
D gene: NA

CDR3 protein: CASSLVQAKAQHF
CDR3 DNA: TGTGCCAGCAGTTTGGTCCAGGCGAAAGCCCAGCATTTT
clone size: few
J gene: TRBJ1-5
V gene: TRBV12-3/TRBV12-4
D gene: NA

CDR3 protein: CASTLDPPGGVVNTEAFF
CDR3 DNA: TGTGCCAGCACTTTGGACCCCCCGGGGGGTGTTGTGAACACTGAAGCTTTCTTT
clone size: NA
J gene: TRBJ1-1
V gene: TRBV2
D gene: NA

CDR3 protein: CASSYSIQGLWYF
CDR3 DNA: TGTGCCAGCAGTTACTCGATCCAGGGGTTATGGTATTTT
clone size: NA
J gene: TRBJ2-3
V gene: TRBV6-5
D gene: NA

CDR3 protein: CASGSRTSGGPTIYNEQFF
CDR3 DNA: TGTGCTAGTGGTTCCCGGACTAGCGGGGGCCCAACGATCTACAATGAGCAGTTCTTC
clone size: NA
J gene: TRBJ2-1
V gene: TRBV12-5
D gene: TRBD2